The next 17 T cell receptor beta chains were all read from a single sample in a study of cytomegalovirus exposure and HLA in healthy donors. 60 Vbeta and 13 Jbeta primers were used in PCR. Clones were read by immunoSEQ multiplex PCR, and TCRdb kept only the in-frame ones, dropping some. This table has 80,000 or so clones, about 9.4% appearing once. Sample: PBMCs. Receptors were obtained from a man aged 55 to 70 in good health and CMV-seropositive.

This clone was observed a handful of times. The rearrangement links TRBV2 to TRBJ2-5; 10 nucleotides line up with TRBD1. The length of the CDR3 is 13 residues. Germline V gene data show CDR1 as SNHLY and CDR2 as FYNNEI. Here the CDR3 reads CVLGDRGQETQYF. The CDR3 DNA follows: TGTGTCCTGGGGGACAGGGGCCAAGAGACCCAGTACTTC.

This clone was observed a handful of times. CDR3 DNA: TGTGCCAGCAGGCAGGCCTTCGAGGGCGGCTACACCTTC. Translating gives CASRQAFEGGYTF. This chain links TRBV27 with TRBJ1-2; D unresolved. V was trimmed by 6 bases and J by 8 bases, leaving 16 bases between them. From germline, CDR1 is MNHEY and CDR2 SMNVEV (reference sequence). The CDR3 sequence is 13 residues long.

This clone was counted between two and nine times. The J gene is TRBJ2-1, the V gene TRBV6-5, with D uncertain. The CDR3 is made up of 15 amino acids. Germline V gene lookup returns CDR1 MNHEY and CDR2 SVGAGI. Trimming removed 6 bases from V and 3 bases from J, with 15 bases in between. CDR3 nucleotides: TGTGCCAGCAGAAAGGATGGTGGGCGCTACAATGAGCAGTTCTTC. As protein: CASRKDGGRYNEQFF.

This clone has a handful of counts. This chain's CDR3 is CASRPAGHGYTF. The CDR3 DNA follows: TGTGCCAGCAGACCGGCAGGGCATGGCTACACCTTC. The genes are TRBV6-5 and TRBJ1-2; a weak D match, TRBD1 (5 bases). Between the trimmed V and J ends, which lost 6 bases and 6 bases, there was a span of 11 bases. CDR1 and CDR2 (germline): MNHEY, SVGAGI. There are 12 residues in the CDR3.

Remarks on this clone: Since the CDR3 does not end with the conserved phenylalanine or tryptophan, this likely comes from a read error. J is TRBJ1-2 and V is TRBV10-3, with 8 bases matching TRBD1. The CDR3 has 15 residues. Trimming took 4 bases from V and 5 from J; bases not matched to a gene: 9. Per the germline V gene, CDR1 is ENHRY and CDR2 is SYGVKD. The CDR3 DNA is TGTGCCATCAGTGTAATCCAGGGGGCTCAGTATGGCTACACCTCC. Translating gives CAISVIQGAQYGYTS.

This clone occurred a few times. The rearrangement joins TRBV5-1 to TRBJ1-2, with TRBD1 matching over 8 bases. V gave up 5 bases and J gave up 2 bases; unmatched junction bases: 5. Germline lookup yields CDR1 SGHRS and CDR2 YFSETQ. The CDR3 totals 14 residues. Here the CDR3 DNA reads TGCGCCAGCAGTATTGGACAGGGAAACTATGGCTACACCTTC. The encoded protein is CASSIGQGNYGYTF.

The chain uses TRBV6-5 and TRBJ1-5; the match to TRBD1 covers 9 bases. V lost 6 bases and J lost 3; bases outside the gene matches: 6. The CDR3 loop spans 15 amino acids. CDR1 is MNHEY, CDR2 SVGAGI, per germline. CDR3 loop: CASSGDRDINQPQHF. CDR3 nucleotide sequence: TGTGCCAGCAGCGGGGACAGGGACATCAATCAGCCCCAGCATTTT.

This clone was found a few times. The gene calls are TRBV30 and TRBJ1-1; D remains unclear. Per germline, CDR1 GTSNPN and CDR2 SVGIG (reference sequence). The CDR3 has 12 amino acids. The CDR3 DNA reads TGTGCATGGCAGGAGGAAATTAGCGAGGCTTTCTTT. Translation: CAWQEEISEAFF.

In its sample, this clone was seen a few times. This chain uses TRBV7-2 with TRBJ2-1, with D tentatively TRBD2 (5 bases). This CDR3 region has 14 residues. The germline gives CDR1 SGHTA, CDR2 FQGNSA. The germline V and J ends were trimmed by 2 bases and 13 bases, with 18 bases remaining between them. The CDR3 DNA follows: TGTGCCAGCAGCTTAAAGACTATAGGTGGGTCTCAGTTCTTC. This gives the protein CASSLKTIGGSQFF.

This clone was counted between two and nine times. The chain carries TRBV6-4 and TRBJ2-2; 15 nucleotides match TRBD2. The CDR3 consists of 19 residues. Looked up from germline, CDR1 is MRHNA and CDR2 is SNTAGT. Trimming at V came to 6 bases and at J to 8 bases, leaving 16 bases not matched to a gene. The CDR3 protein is CASRGLAGGPRAQWGELFF. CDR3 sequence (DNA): TGTGCCAGCAGGGGACTAGCGGGGGGCCCAAGGGCACAATGGGGGGAGCTGTTTTTT.

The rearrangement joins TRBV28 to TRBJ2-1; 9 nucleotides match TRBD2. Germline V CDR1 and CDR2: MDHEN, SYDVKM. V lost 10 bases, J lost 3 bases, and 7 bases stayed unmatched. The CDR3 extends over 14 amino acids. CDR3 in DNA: TGTGCCACCCAGACTAGCGGCTTCTACAATGAGCAGTTCTTC. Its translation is CATQTSGFYNEQFF.

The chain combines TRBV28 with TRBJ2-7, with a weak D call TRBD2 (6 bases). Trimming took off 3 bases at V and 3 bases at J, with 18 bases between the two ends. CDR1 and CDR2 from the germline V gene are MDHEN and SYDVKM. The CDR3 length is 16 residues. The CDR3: CASSFATGTFNYEQYV. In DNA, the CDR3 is TGTGCCAGCAGTTTCGCAACCGGGACTTTTAACTACGAGCAGTACGTC.

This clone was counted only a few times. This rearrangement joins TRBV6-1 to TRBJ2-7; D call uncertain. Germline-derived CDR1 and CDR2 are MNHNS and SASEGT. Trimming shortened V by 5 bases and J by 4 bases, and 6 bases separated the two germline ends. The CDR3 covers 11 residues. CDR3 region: CASSRSYEQYF. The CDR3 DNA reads TGTGCCAGCAGTAGGAGTTACGAGCAGTACTTC.

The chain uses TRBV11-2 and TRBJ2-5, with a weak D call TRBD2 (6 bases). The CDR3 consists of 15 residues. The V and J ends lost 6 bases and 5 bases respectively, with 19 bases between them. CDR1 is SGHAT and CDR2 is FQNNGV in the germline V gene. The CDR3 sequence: CASRFELAGRETQYF. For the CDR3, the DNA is TGTGCCAGCAGATTCGAACTAGCCGGAAGGGAGACCCAGTACTTC.

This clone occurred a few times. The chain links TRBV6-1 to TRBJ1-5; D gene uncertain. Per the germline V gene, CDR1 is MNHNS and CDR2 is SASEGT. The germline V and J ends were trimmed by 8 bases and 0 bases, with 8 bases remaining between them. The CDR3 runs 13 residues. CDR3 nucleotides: TGTGCCAGCTCTATCGATAGCAATCAGCCCCAGCATTTT. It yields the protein CASSIDSNQPQHF.

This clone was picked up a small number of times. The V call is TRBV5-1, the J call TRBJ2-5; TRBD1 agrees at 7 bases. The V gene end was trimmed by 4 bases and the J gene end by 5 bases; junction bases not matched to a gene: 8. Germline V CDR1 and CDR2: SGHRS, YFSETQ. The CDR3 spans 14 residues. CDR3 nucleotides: TGCGCCAGCAGCGAAGAAGGGGGCTATGAGACCCAGTACTTC. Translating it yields CASSEEGGYETQYF.

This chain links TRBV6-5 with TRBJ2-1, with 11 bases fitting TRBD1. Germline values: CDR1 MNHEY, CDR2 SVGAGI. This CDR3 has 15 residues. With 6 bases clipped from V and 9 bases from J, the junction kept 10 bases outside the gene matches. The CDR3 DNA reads TGTGCCAGCAGACATACCGGGACAGGGGGAATTGAGCAGTTCTTC. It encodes CASRHTGTGGIEQFF.